A single sample gave rise to the 23 T cell receptor beta chains below, sequenced in a study of T cell responses to AZD1222 COVID-19 vaccine. Clones were sequenced by immunoSEQ multiplex PCR, and TCRdb holds only the in-frame ones, with some missing. The profile shows about 100,000 clones, roughly 92% of them singletons. Sequences were derived from peripheral blood, sampled 28 days after the second AZD1222 dose. The source is an adult who received the AZD1222 COVID-19 vaccine.

Written as DNA, the CDR3 is TGTGCCAGCAGCCGGACCGGAATCGGGACCATATATTTT. Its translation is CASSRTGIGTIYF. The chain links TRBV6-5 to TRBJ1-3, with D uncertain. The CDR3 covers 13 residues. V was clipped by 6 bases and J by 10 bases, with 16 bases between them. Germline loops: CDR1 MNHEY, CDR2 SVGAGI.

The rearrangement uses TRBV2 and TRBJ2-7; weak D call: TRBD1 (6 bases). Looked up from germline, CDR1 is SNHLY and CDR2 is FYNNEI. V was trimmed by 9 bases and J by 6 bases, leaving 18 bases between them. The CDR3 sequence is 13 residues long. The CDR3: CASAMDSQGEQYF. CDR3 nucleotides: TGTGCCAGTGCGATGGACAGTCAAGGCGAGCAGTACTTC.

This rearrangement joins TRBV24-1 to TRBJ2-1; D not certain. The CDR3 loop spans 17 amino acids. V was pared by 4 bases and J by 7 bases, with 22 bases between. The germline V gene encodes CDR1 KGHDR and CDR2 SFDVKD. The CDR3 protein is CATSDSTSSTPRNEQFF. The CDR3 DNA follows: TGTGCCACCAGTGACTCGACGTCTAGTACCCCCCGGAATGAGCAGTTCTTC.

The chain recombines TRBV5-5 with TRBJ2-1; D unresolved. The length of the CDR3 is 13 residues. V dropped 0 bases and J dropped 9 bases, with 10 bases sitting between them. Per the germline V gene, CDR1 is SGHKS and CDR2 is YYEKEE (reference sequence). CDR3 sequence (DNA): TGTGCCAGCAGCTTGGTCGGTAAAACTGAGCAGTTCTTC. Its protein product is CASSLVGKTEQFF.

This chain uses TRBV11-3 with TRBJ2-2; 7 nucleotides agree with TRBD2. Germline V CDR1 and CDR2: SGHNT, YENEEA. CDR3 length: 17 residues. J was trimmed by 4 bases and V by 0 bases; bases with no gene match: 8. CDR3 in DNA: TGTGCCAGCAGCTTAGATCCGGCCGGGGGGAGCACCGGGGAGCTGTTTTTT. Encoded protein: CASSLDPAGGSTGELFF.

The genes are TRBV15 and TRBJ2-7; 9 bases match TRBD2. Germline CDR1 LNHNV, CDR2 YYDKDF (reference sequence). J was trimmed by 0 bases and V by 1 base; bases with no gene match: 1. There are 15 residues in the CDR3. CDR3 amino acids: CATSRGTSASYEQYF. The DNA of the CDR3 is TGTGCCACCAGCAGAGGGACTAGCGCCTCCTACGAGCAGTACTTC. Together with reference TRBV15 and TRBJ2-7, the CDR3 gives the full variable domain: DAMVIQNPRYQVTQFGKPVTLSCSQTLNHNVMYWYQQKSSQAPKLLFHYYDKDFNNEADTPDNFQSRRPNTSFCFLDIRSPGLGDTAMYLCATSRGTSASYEQYFGPGTRLTVT.

The V call is TRBV29-1, the J call TRBJ2-7; D is unclear. Trimming pared 5 bases from V and 6 bases from J, leaving 8 bases between. The CDR3 contains 10 residues. Germline-derived CDR1 and CDR2 are SQVTM and ANQGSEA. The CDR3 spells CSVYWSEQYF. CDR3 DNA sequence: TGCAGCGTTTACTGGTCCGAGCAGTACTTC.

The chain recombines TRBV7-8 with TRBJ2-2; 8 bases map to TRBD2. V lost 0 bases and J lost 1; bases outside the gene matches: 7. Germline V gives CDR1 SGHVS, CDR2 FQNEAQ. The CDR3 runs 18 residues. The CDR3 nucleotides are TGTGCCAGCAGCTTAGCGCCTTTAGCGGGATTGAACACCGGGGAGCTGTTTTTT. This translates into CASSLAPLAGLNTGELFF.

CDR3 region: CATSRDVQGRAEAFF. CDR3 bases: TGTGCCACCAGCAGAGACGTACAGGGGAGGGCTGAAGCTTTCTTT. This sequence joins TRBV15 and TRBJ1-1; 7 nucleotides agree with TRBD1. Germline-derived CDR1 and CDR2 are LNHNV and YYDKDF (reference sequence). This CDR3 is built from 15 residues. Trimming at V came to 0 bases and at J to 6 bases, leaving 7 bases not matched to a gene.

Comments on this clone: A junction end diverges from the germline sequence, so it may reflect a read error. CDR3 DNA sequence: TGTGCCAGCAGCTTGGGAGACAGGCGGTGGTTT. This codes for CASSLGDRRWF. This rearrangement joins TRBV7-9 to TRBJ1-1, with D tentatively TRBD1 (6 bases). CDR1 and CDR2 from the germline V gene are SEHNR and FQNEAQ (reference sequence). This CDR3 has 11 residues.

This rearrangement joins TRBV18 to TRBJ1-3; TRBD1 agrees at 7 bases. V was clipped by 4 bases and J by 0 bases; unmatched bases: 6. CDR1 and CDR2 (germline): KGHSH, LQKENI. This CDR3 contains 16 residues. The CDR3 nucleotides read TGTGCCAGCTCACAAGGACAGGCCCACTCTGGAAACACCATATATTTT. Translating it yields CASSQGQAHSGNTIYF.

This chain connects TRBV7-9 to TRBJ1-5, with TRBD1 as a possible D gene (5 bases). Trimming removed 5 bases from V and 6 bases from J, with 17 bases in between. CDR3 length: 15 residues. CDR1 is SEHNR and CDR2 is FQNEAQ in the germline V gene (reference sequence). This CDR3 is CASSPRGGSSQPQHF. CDR3 coding DNA: TGTGCCAGCAGCCCGCGGGGGGGATCCAGTCAGCCCCAGCATTTT. Supplemented by reference TRBV7-9 and TRBJ1-5, the full variable domain reads DTGVSQNPRHKITKRGQNVTFRCDPISEHNRLYWYRQTLGQGPEFLTYFQNEAQLEKSRLLSDRFSAERPKGSFSTLEIQRTEQGDSAMYLCASSPRGGSSQPQHFGDGTRLSIL.

This chain links TRBV6-5 with TRBJ1-1; D perhaps matches TRBD1 (5 bases). V dropped 8 bases and J dropped 0 bases, with 16 bases sitting between them. The CDR3 is made up of 15 amino acids. CDR1 and CDR2 from the germline V gene are MNHEY and SVGAGI. The CDR3: CASGRLRGLNTEAFF. The DNA for the CDR3 is TGTGCCAGCGGGAGACTTCGGGGCTTGAACACTGAAGCTTTCTTT.

This sequence joins TRBV19 and TRBJ1-2; TRBD1 might be the D (6 bases). This CDR3 comprises 15 residues. Germline V CDR1 and CDR2: LNHDA, SQIVND (reference sequence). The germline V and J ends were trimmed by 1 base and 8 bases, with 17 bases remaining between them. The CDR3 DNA reads as TGTGCCAGTAGTATAGGGGGCCTAGGGGGACGCGGCTACACCTTC. Its protein product is CASSIGGLGGRGYTF.

CDR3 nucleotide sequence: TGTGCCAGCAGCGTAGCAGGGGACTTTTACGAAAAACTGTTTTTT. Its protein product is CASSVAGDFYEKLFF. V usage is TRBV9 and J usage is TRBJ1-4, with D perhaps TRBD1 (6 bases). Germline assignment: CDR1 SGDLS and CDR2 YYNGEE. The CDR3 has 15 residues. Trimming took 0 bases from V and 8 from J, leaving 14 bases between them.

The rearrangement uses TRBV7-9 and TRBJ2-3; D gene uncertain. CDR3 size: 12 residues. The ends were cut back, 2 bases at V and 4 bases at J, with 4 bases in the middle. Germline lookup yields CDR1 SEHNR and CDR2 FQNEAQ (reference sequence). The CDR3 loop reads CASSLLSDTQYF. The CDR3 DNA sequence: TGTGCCAGCAGCTTATTGTCAGATACGCAGTATTTT.

This clone was seen only a few times. V gene TRBV24-1 combines with J gene TRBJ2-1, with D perhaps matching TRBD2 (5 bases). Trimming took off 5 bases at V and 7 bases at J, with 14 bases between the two ends. The germline CDR1 and CDR2 sequences are KGHDR and SFDVKD. The CDR3 runs to 14 residues. The CDR3 coding sequence is TGTGCCACCAGTGCCTACATAACGGGGAATGAGCAGTTCTTC. Translation: CATSAYITGNEQFF.

The V gene is TRBV29-1, the J gene TRBJ1-1; D may be TRBD1 (6 bases). Trimming stripped 7 bases from V and 0 bases from J, with 12 bases between. CDR1 and CDR2 (germline): SQVTM, ANQGSEA. CDR3 length equals 13 residues. The CDR3 reads CSAVGQLNTEAFF. Written as DNA, the CDR3 is TGCAGCGCCGTAGGACAGCTGAACACTGAAGCTTTCTTT.

The chain has TRBV5-1 and TRBJ1-4; D perhaps matches TRBD1 (6 bases). This CDR3 has 15 residues. The germline V gene encodes CDR1 SGHRS and CDR2 YFSETQ. The germline V and J ends were trimmed by 0 bases and 7 bases, with 13 bases remaining between them. CDR3 DNA: TGCGCCAGCAGCTTGGATACAGGGCGGGGTGAAAAACTGTTTTTT. The encoded protein is CASSLDTGRGEKLFF.

This clone showed up just once. V and J are TRBV9 and TRBJ1-4, with D possibly being TRBD1 (6 bases). Germline-derived CDR1 and CDR2 are SGDLS and YYNGEE. The CDR3 covers 14 residues. Trimming shortened V by 0 bases and J by 6 bases, and 9 bases separated the two germline ends. As DNA, the CDR3 is TGTGCCAGCAGCGTAGAGGCAGGGGATGAAAAACTGTTTTTT. This translates into CASSVEAGDEKLFF.

The chain is built from TRBV14 and TRBJ2-3; a weak D match, TRBD2 (6 bases). The CDR3 is 18 residues long. V lost 0 bases and J lost 0, with 16 bases in between. Germline V gene lookup returns CDR1 SGHDN and CDR2 FVKESK. The CDR3 DNA follows: TGTGCCAGCAGCCAAGATGGTCGGGGTGGACTAAGCACAGATACGCAGTATTTT. Translation gives CASSQDGRGGLSTDTQYF.

This rearrangement joins TRBV7-9 to TRBJ2-3; D assignment may be TRBD1 or TRBD2 (6 bases each). V was cut by 3 bases and J by 5 bases, with 18 bases left in between. The CDR3 loop spans 16 amino acids. CDR1 and CDR2 (germline): SEHNR, FQNEAQ (reference sequence). CDR3 nucleotides: TGTGCCAGCAGCTTTAGGGGGGATCTAGCAGGAGATACGCAGTATTTT. This sequence encodes CASSFRGDLAGDTQYF.

The chain is built from TRBV6-1 and TRBJ2-2, with 8 positions matching TRBD1. Germline V gene sequence: CDR1 MNHNS, CDR2 SASEGT. The CDR3 runs to 16 residues. The trim removed 1 base at V and 3 bases at J, leaving 4 bases unmatched. For the CDR3, the DNA is TGTGCCAGCAGTGAAGGGGACAGGAGGTACACCGGGGAGCTGTTTTTT. This gives the protein CASSEGDRRYTGELFF.